This is a list of T cell receptor beta chains from one sample in a study of glioma-infiltrating T cells after dendritic cell vaccination. TCRdb's copy holds only in-frame clones and misses some; the assay was immunoSEQ multiplex PCR. There are tens of thousands of clones in the sample; 85% occur only once, and about 8.1% lies in the top ten. This specimen was blood, taken after dendritic cell vaccination. The receptor set was obtained from a human donor with glioblastoma. Both conserved end residues are part of each CDR3. The order of the fields is V gene, J gene, D gene, clone size, CDR3 DNA, CDR3 protein. The D gene is left open where the match is weak. Clone size appears in some rows only: once, few, many, or a class for an expanded clone.

>TRBV6-6|TRBJ2-7|NA|NA
TGTGCCAGCAGTACCGATGGACATGTGGGATACGAGCAGTACTTC
CASSTDGHVGYEQYF
>TRBV6-6|TRBJ1-1|NA|NA
TGTGCCAGCAGTCGCTTCGATGAGGCTTTCTTT
CASSRFDEAFF
>TRBV7-6|TRBJ1-1|NA|NA
TGTGCCAGCAGCGCCGACTCGAACACTGAAGCTTTCTTT
CASSADSNTEAFF
>TRBV28|TRBJ2-5|NA|NA
TGTGCCAGCAGCTCCTACCAGGGAACTGCGGAGACCCAGTACTTC
CASSSYQGTAETQYF
>TRBV6-4|TRBJ2-3|TRBD1|NA
TGTGCCAGCAGTTTATTCTTGGGACAGGGAAAAGATACGCAGTATTTT
CASSLFLGQGKDTQYF
>TRBV4-3|TRBJ1-4|TRBD1|NA
TGCGCCAGCAGCCAAGATCGGGACAGCTCCCTTAATGAAAAACTGTTTTTT
CASSQDRDSSLNEKLFF
>TRBV7-9|TRBJ1-5|NA|NA
TGTGCCAGCAGCTTAGTCGTCGGGGGGCTAGGGCAGCCCCAGCATTTT
CASSLVVGGLGQPQHF
>TRBV19|TRBJ2-2|TRBD1|NA
TGTGCCAGTAGACGGGGACAGCGAACGTACGGGGGGGAGCTGTTTTTT
CASRRGQRTYGGELFF
>TRBV15|TRBJ2-1|NA|NA
TGTGCCACCAGCAGTTACGGGGGTAGCTCCTACAATGAGCAGTTCTTC
CATSSYGGSSYNEQFF
>TRBV7-8|TRBJ2-1|NA|NA
TGTGCCAGCAGCTTACAGAATGAGCAGTTCTTC
CASSLQNEQFF
>TRBV6-6|TRBJ1-4|NA|NA
TGTGCCAGCAGTTACGAGGGCACGCGTGAAAAACTGTTTTTT
CASSYEGTREKLFF
>TRBV7-9|TRBJ1-4|TRBD1|NA
TGTGCCAGCAAGGACACAGGGGTAAATGAAAAACTGTTTTTT
CASKDTGVNEKLFF
>TRBV11-2|TRBJ1-1|NA|NA
TGTGCCAGCAGCTTCAATCCGGGCACTGAAGCTTTCTTT
CASSFNPGTEAFF
>TRBV9|TRBJ2-7|NA|NA
TGTGCCAGCAGCGCCACCGGGACACCTTTTTACGAGCAGTACTTC
CASSATGTPFYEQYF
>TRBV27|TRBJ1-6|NA|NA
TGTGCCAGCAGTTGGGGCCTTAATTCCCCCCTCCACTTT
CASSWGLNSPLHF
>TRBV19|TRBJ2-2|NA|once
TGTGCCAGCCGGCGGGGGCCGAACACCGGGGAGCTGTTTTTT
CASRRGPNTGELFF
>TRBV29-1|TRBJ1-1|NA|NA
TGCAGATCCGTAGGGAGAAACACTGAAGCTTTCTTT
CRSVGRNTEAFF
>TRBV10-2|TRBJ2-2|NA|NA
TGCGCCAGCAGTGAGGGAATTTCAGGCACCGGGGAGCTGTTTTTT
CASSEGISGTGELFF
>TRBV7-6|TRBJ2-2|TRBD1|once
TGTGCCAGCAGCCTTCCTGACAGGGGCAATACCGGGGAGCTGTTTTTT
CASSLPDRGNTGELFF
>TRBV30|TRBJ2-1|TRBD2|few
TGTGCCTGGAGTGTGGCAGGGACTAAGCAGTTCTTC
CAWSVAGTKQFF
>TRBV30|TRBJ1-2|NA|NA
TGTGCCTGGAACACTCAGGGTTTCTGGGGCTACACCTTC
CAWNTQGFWGYTF
>TRBV27|TRBJ2-1|TRBD2|NA
TGTGCCAGCAGTTCCCCCCTAGCGGGGGGGCCTCTTACGCAGTTCTTC
CASSSPLAGGPLTQFF
>TRBV15|TRBJ2-1|TRBD2|NA
TGTGCCACCAGCAGAGATTCCCTAGCGGGGTACAATGAGCAGTTCTTC
CATSRDSLAGYNEQFF
>TRBV5-4|TRBJ2-1|TRBD1|NA
TGTGCCAGCAGCTTGCCAGGACAGGGCTACAATGAGCAGTTCTTC
CASSLPGQGYNEQFF
>TRBV18|TRBJ1-2|NA|NA
TGTGCCAGCTCACCACGCGACAGCAGTAACTATGGCTACACCTTC
CASSPRDSSNYGYTF
>TRBV6-1|TRBJ2-5|TRBD2|NA
TGTGCCAGCAGTGGCACTAGCGGGGCGATGCAAGAGACCCAGTACTTC
CASSGTSGAMQETQYF
>TRBV18|TRBJ2-3|TRBD2|NA
TGTGCCAGCTCACTTGGAGTAGCGGGGGGGACCGCAGATACGCAGTATTTT
CASSLGVAGGTADTQYF
>TRBV4-2|TRBJ2-5|NA|NA
TGTGCCAGCAGCCAGGACAGACAAGAGACCCAGTACTTC
CASSQDRQETQYF
>TRBV6-4|TRBJ1-2|TRBD1|NA
TGTGCCAGCAGTGGGACACAGGGGGCGGACTATGGCTACACCTTC
CASSGTQGADYGYTF
>TRBV5-5|TRBJ1-6|NA|few
TGTGCCAGCAGCTCGGCATTCGACACTAGATCACCCCTCCACTTT
CASSSAFDTRSPLHF
>TRBV11-3|TRBJ2-7|TRBD2|NA
TGTGCCAGCAGCTTAAGCGGGGGCACCTCCTACGAGCAGTACTTC
CASSLSGGTSYEQYF
>TRBV4-1|TRBJ1-2|TRBD1|NA
TGCGCCAGCAGCCAAGACCGCGGACAGGGAAAAAACTATGGCTACACCTTC
CASSQDRGQGKNYGYTF
>TRBV9|TRBJ1-2|TRBD1|NA
TGTGCCAGCAGCGCAGCCGCCGGGACAGGGGCGAGCTACACCTTC
CASSAAAGTGASYTF
>TRBV20-1|TRBJ1-1|NA|NA
TGCAGTGTTCCCCGACAGGCGGAAGCTTTCTTT
CSVPRQAEAFF
>TRBV5-5|TRBJ2-3|TRBD2|NA
TGTGCCAGCAGCTTAGTAGCGGGGGGGCCCACAGATACGCAGTATTTT
CASSLVAGGPTDTQYF
>TRBV5-6|TRBJ2-3|TRBD2|NA
TGTGCCAGCAGCTTGTCTAGCGGGGGCACCACAGATACGCAGTATTTT
CASSLSSGGTTDTQYF
>TRBV27|TRBJ1-6|TRBD1|NA
TGTGCCAGCAGTTTTAGGCGGGACAGGGGTCATAATTCACCCCTCCACTTT
CASSFRRDRGHNSPLHF
>TRBV27|TRBJ1-5|TRBD1|NA
TGTGCCAACGGGCGGGGGGACAGTGATTATAGCAATCAGCCCCAGCATTTT
CANGRGDSDYSNQPQHF
>TRBV5-6|TRBJ2-7|TRBD1|NA
TGTGCCAGCAGCGTAACCGGGACAGGGAACGAGCAGTACTTC
CASSVTGTGNEQYF
>TRBV4-2|TRBJ2-7|TRBD2|NA
TGTGCCAGCAGCCAAGCTAGCGGCGGATCGACACCAAGGCCCTACGAGCAGTACTTC
CASSQASGGSTPRPYEQYF
>TRBV27|TRBJ2-7|TRBD2|NA
TGTGCCAGCAGTTTAGGGACTAGCGGGCTCGAGCAGTACTTC
CASSLGTSGLEQYF
>TRBV6-6|TRBJ1-4|NA|NA
TGTGCCAGCAGTTACTCCCGGGGAGATGAAAAACTGTTTTTT
CASSYSRGDEKLFF
>TRBV23-1|TRBJ2-2|NA|NA
TGCGCCAGCAGTCATGCAGCGCTAAACACCGGGGAGCTGTTTTTT
CASSHAALNTGELFF
>TRBV29-1|TRBJ2-1|NA|NA
TGCAGCGTTGAAGATCGGAAGGGGTTAAACGAGCAGTTCTTC
CSVEDRKGLNEQFF
>TRBV27|TRBJ1-6|NA|NA
TGTGCCACCTCTCGGGATTATAATTCACCCCTCCACTTT
CATSRDYNSPLHF